This TCR beta chain was retrieved from a study of T cell clones after liver transplantation. General observations from the study: Conclusions were preliminary, with small, heterogeneous patient groups.

In regard to this clone: The antigen is unknown.

V lost 3 bases to trimming and J lost 5 bases; unmatched junction nucleotides: 6. The CDR3 runs to 16 residues. CDR1 is SGHRS, CDR2 YFSETQ, per germline. Sequencing used immunoSEQ multiplex PCR; TCRdb keeps in-frame clones, though not all of them. The repertoire holds more than 100,000 clones, with roughly four fifths as singletons. The source material was CD4+ T cells from blood, sampled around 49 months after liver transplant. The source is a human patient who received a liver transplant. Part of the T cell pool may stem from the graft donor. This rearrangement joins TRBV5-1 to TRBJ2-5, with 14 bases matching TRBD2. The CDR3 region has the DNA TGCGCCAGCAGCTCGGGACTAGCGGGGGCTGGGGAGACCCAGTACTTC. This encodes CASSSGLAGAGETQYF. The entire variable domain, with the rest obtained from reference TRBV5-1 and TRBJ2-5, is as follows: KAGVTQTPRYLIKTRGQQVTLSCSPISGHRSVSWYQQTPGQGLQFLFEYFSETQRNKGNFPGRFSGRQFSNSRSEMNVSTLELGDSALYLCASSSGLAGAGETQYFGPGTRLLVL.